The clone carrying this TCR beta chain occurred a few times. What it binds is unknown. The CDR3 runs to 15 residues. Germline V gene data show CDR1 as KGHSH and CDR2 as LQKENI. The junction had 4 bases not matched to a gene; V was cut back by 3 bases and J by 4 bases. PCR used 60 Vbeta primers and 13 Jbeta primers. TCRdb keeps only in-frame clones here, not all; method: immunoSEQ multiplex PCR. The sample has over 100,000 clones; around 77% are singletons. These data originate in a study of cytomegalovirus exposure and HLA in healthy donors. Study-wide results and caveats: Trimming of TCR beta V- and J-genes showed a link, identified in a later analysis, to a missense DCLRE1C variant.

The chain recombines TRBV18 with TRBJ2-1; 9 bases match TRBD1. This TCR was recovered from a male donor in good health and CMV-seropositive. Sequencing was done on a sample of PBMCs. CDR3 amino acids: CASSPWDRAYNEQFF. CDR3 nucleotide sequence: TGTGCCAGCTCACCGTGGGACAGGGCTTACAATGAGCAGTTCTTC. The full variable domain, rest sourced from reference TRBV18 and TRBJ2-1, is NAGVMQNPRHLVRRRGQEARLRCSPMKGHSHVYWYRQLPEEGLKFMVYLQKENIIDESGMPKERFSAEFPKEGPSILRIQQVVRGDSAAYFCASSPWDRAYNEQFFGPGTRLTVL.